The 15 T cell receptor beta chains presented below share a single source sample, sequenced in a study of blood T cell repertoires in COVID-19. This table comes from immunoSEQ multiplex PCR, and its TCRdb copy is limited to in-frame clones, with some not included. The table records tens of thousands of clones, around 84% of them present only once. Sequencing was carried out using peripheral blood. The receptors come from a woman older than 75 in a cohort sampled during active or convalescent COVID-19.

This chain connects TRBV29-1 to TRBJ2-1; 11 nucleotides match TRBD2. The CDR3 has 18 amino acids. V was clipped by 7 bases and J by 2 bases; unmatched bases: 16. CDR1 is SQVTM, CDR2 ANQGSEA, per germline. CDR3 coding DNA: TGCAGCGCCCGCCAGGGACTAGCGGCCTTTGGGGCCTACAATGAGCAGTTCTTC. Translation: CSARQGLAAFGAYNEQFF.

The V call is TRBV19, the J call TRBJ1-4; D is undetermined. Germline CDR1 and CDR2: LNHDA and SQIVND (reference sequence). This CDR3 comprises 14 residues. V gave up 3 bases and J gave up 7 bases, with 12 bases separating them. CDR3: CASSIWQAPEKLFF. The CDR3 nucleotides are TGTGCCAGTAGTATCTGGCAGGCTCCTGAAAAACTGTTTTTT.

The chain joins TRBV20-1 to TRBJ2-1; 10 nucleotides line up with TRBD2. The germline V gene encodes CDR1 DFQATT and CDR2 SNEGSKA (reference sequence). Trimming at V came to 3 bases and at J to 9 bases, leaving 8 bases not matched to a gene. The CDR3 is 14 amino acids. This chain's CDR3 is CSASLSGRVIEQFF. The CDR3 nucleotides are TGCAGTGCTAGTCTAAGCGGGAGGGTGATTGAGCAGTTCTTC.

The genes are TRBV11-2 and TRBJ2-2, with 15 bases aligning to TRBD2. Germline CDR1 reads SGHAT; CDR2 reads FQNNGV. J lost 4 bases, V lost 6 bases, and 9 bases had no gene match. The CDR3 loop spans 18 amino acids. CDR3 in amino acids: CASRHWTSGRVLTGELFF. CDR3 DNA: TGTGCCAGCAGACACTGGACTAGCGGGAGGGTCCTCACCGGGGAGCTGTTTTTT.

The chain joins TRBV21-1 to TRBJ1-1. TRBV21-1 is designated a pseudogene. This CDR3 has 11 amino acids. CDR3 amino acids: CARGGVTEAFF. DNA for the CDR3: TGTGCCAGAGGGGGGGTCACTGAAGCTTTCTTT.

The chain carries TRBV30 and TRBJ1-6; the match to TRBD1 covers 11 bases. The germline V gene encodes CDR1 GTSNPN and CDR2 SVGIG (reference sequence). The CDR3 spans 13 residues. V trimming: 7 bases; J trimming: 10 bases; junction bases outside the gene matches: 6. Written as DNA, the CDR3 is TGTGCCTTATCCCGGGACAGGGGGTCACCCCTCCACTTT. Its protein product is CALSRDRGSPLHF.

The table lists this clone with a count of one. V is TRBV9 and J is TRBJ1-2, with D possibly being TRBD1 (6 bases). Trimming removed 4 bases from V and 3 bases from J, with 13 bases in between. Germline loops: CDR1 SGDLS, CDR2 YYNGEE. The CDR3 totals 14 residues. The CDR3 region is CASSPTGGHYGYTF. The CDR3 DNA is TGTGCCAGCAGCCCCACGGGGGGGCACTATGGCTACACCTTC.

The rearrangement joins TRBV7-2 to TRBJ2-7, with D tentatively TRBD2 (5 bases). The germline V and J ends were trimmed by 2 bases and 5 bases, with 13 bases remaining between them. Per the germline V gene, CDR1 is SGHTA and CDR2 is FQGNSA. This CDR3 has 14 amino acids. The CDR3 DNA reads TGTGCCAGCAGCTTAAACCCGGGGTTCGACGAGCAGTACGTC. It specifies CASSLNPGFDEQYV.

This clone was seen a single time. V usage is TRBV5-1 and J usage is TRBJ2-2; TRBD1 matches 10 bases. V was pared by 0 bases and J by 5 bases, with 1 base of the junction left unmatched. Per the germline V gene, CDR1 is SGHRS and CDR2 is YFSETQ. There are 15 residues in the CDR3. The CDR3 DNA reads TGCGCCAGCAGCTTGGTGGGACAGGGGACCGGGGAGCTGTTTTTT. Its translation: CASSLVGQGTGELFF.

The V gene is TRBV3-1 (or the pseudogene TRBV3-2), the J gene TRBJ2-1; 9 nucleotides agree with TRBD2. The ends lost 5 bases at V and 3 bases at J; junction bases unmatched: 5. This CDR3 comprises 15 residues. The germline CDR1 and CDR2 sequences are LGHDT and YNNKEL (reference sequence). The CDR3, as DNA: TGTGCCAGCAGCTACCGGACTAGCGACTACAATGAGCAGTTCTTC. Amino acid sequence: CASSYRTSDYNEQFF.

This clone was recorded once. The V gene is TRBV18, the J gene TRBJ1-2; a weak D match, TRBD1 (6 bases). V gave up 2 bases and J gave up 6 bases, with 10 bases separating them. Per the germline V gene, CDR1 is KGHSH and CDR2 is LQKENI. The CDR3 loop spans 13 amino acids. CDR3 sequence (DNA): TGTGCCAGCTCACCATTACAGGGTGATGGCTACACCTTC. Amino acids: CASSPLQGDGYTF.

The chain has TRBV30 and TRBJ1-4, with TRBD1 as a possible D gene (5 bases). V was clipped by 4 bases and J by 2 bases, with 14 bases between them. CDR1 GTSNPN and CDR2 SVGIG come from the germline V gene (reference sequence). The CDR3 contains 15 residues. Here the CDR3 DNA reads TGTGCCTGGAACCGACAGCCCGATACTAATGAAAAACTGTTTTTT. It is translated as CAWNRQPDTNEKLFF.

The chain is built from TRBV7-2 and TRBJ2-2; D unresolved. The germline V and J ends were trimmed by 0 bases and 5 bases, with 10 bases remaining between them. The CDR3 covers 15 residues. Germline CDR1 is SGHTA and CDR2 is FQGNSA. This chain's CDR3 is CASSLARLHTGELFF. DNA of the CDR3: TGTGCCAGCAGCTTAGCGAGGTTACATACCGGGGAGCTGTTTTTT.

The chain carries TRBV6-1 and TRBJ1-3; tentatively, D is TRBD1 (5 bases). Trimming pared 2 bases from V and 0 bases from J, leaving 14 bases between. The CDR3 runs 17 residues. Germline V CDR1 and CDR2: MNHNS, SASEGT. The CDR3 bases are TGTGCCAGCAGTGAATTGCGATCACAGGTCTCTGGAAACACCATATATTTT. Its protein product is CASSELRSQVSGNTIYF.

V gene TRBV7-8 combines with J gene TRBJ2-7, with 15 bases fitting TRBD2. The V segment lost 5 bases and the J segment 8 bases; nucleotides outside the gene matches: 7. CDR1 is SGHVS, CDR2 FQNEAQ, per germline. The CDR3 is made up of 15 amino acids. The CDR3 region is CASSHEGTSGRKQYF. The CDR3 nucleotides are TGTGCCAGCAGCCACGAGGGGACTAGCGGGAGGAAGCAGTACTTC.